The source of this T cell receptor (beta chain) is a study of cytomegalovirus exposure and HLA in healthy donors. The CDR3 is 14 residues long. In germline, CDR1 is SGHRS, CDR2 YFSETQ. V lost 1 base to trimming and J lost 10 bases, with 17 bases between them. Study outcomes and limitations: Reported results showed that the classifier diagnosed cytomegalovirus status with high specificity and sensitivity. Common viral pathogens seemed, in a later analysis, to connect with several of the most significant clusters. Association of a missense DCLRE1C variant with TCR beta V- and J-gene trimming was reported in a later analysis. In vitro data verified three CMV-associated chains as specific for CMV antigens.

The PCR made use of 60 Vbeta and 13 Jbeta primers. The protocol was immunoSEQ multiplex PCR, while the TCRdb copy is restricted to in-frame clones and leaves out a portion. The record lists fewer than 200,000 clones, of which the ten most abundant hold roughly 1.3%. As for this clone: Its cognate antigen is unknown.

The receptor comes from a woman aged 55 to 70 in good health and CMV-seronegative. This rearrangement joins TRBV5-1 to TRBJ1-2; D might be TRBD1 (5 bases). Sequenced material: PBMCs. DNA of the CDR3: TGCGCCAGCAGCTTGTTTGGGGACTCTGAAGTCTACACCTTC. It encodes CASSLFGDSEVYTF.